This TCR beta chain derives from a study of T-cell memory formation after mild COVID-19 (dated by TCRdb to 2020 to 2022). Regarding the complete study: Most TCR sequence clusters were specific to one of the two donors. Two young, previously healthy adult volunteers made up the cohort, one male and one female. In a couple of donors, T-cell clones that expanded and contracted after mild COVID-19 were followed by sequencing TCRalpha and TCRbeta repertoires longitudinally.

The investigation overall reported the following: Contracting CD4+ clones were found mainly in CM and EM memory subsets, while CD8+ clones were enriched in EMRA. Only two mild cases were covered by the study, and larger cohorts that include severe cases with pre-infection samples were considered necessary. The detection of some responding clones in pre-infection memory suggests that pre-existing cross-reactive memory T cells joined the SARS-CoV-2 response. Whether the second-wave clones peaking on day 37 were SARS-CoV-2 specific was not confirmed. Clones that contracted from day 15 to 85 showed balanced CD4/CD8 phenotypes, whereas a second wave of clones that expanded from day 15 to 37 leaned towards CD4+.

This clonotype was found a few times. Its antigen has not been determined. Per-base quality was not reported, and no clone a single base away is much larger than it. Ficoll-Paque density gradient centrifugation was used to isolate PBMCs. Data came from an Illumina NovaSeq 6000. TCRalpha and TCRbeta cDNA libraries were built by 5'RACE with constant-segment primers, adding sample barcodes and unique molecular identifiers. RNA was extracted from every sample with Trizol reagent. The libraries were amplified in two PCR steps, and the second step added a second sample barcode and Illumina TruSeq adapters. Sequencing of the libraries was done on an Illumina NovaSeq, producing 2 x 150 bp paired-end reads. As for how the authors treated the data: Reads were demultiplexed and collapsed into UMI-guided consensus sequences with migec v1.2.7. Using mixcr v2.1.11, the UMI consensuses were aligned to TRA and TRB V and J templates and assembled into clonotypes. A clonotype was counted as expanded or contracted only if both edgeR and NoisET called the change significant, with noise models trained on biological replicates. edgeR calls used a false discovery rate-adjusted p below 0.01 and a log2 fold-change threshold of 1. As an exploratory analysis of dynamics, max-normalized trajectories of the 1000 most abundant clonotypes were examined with PCA combined with hierarchical clustering. Each responding clone was given a CD4 or CD8 phenotype based on the CD4+ and CD8+ repertoires, which had been sequenced separately. Using fastp trimming at Q25 and MiXCR clonotype assembly, TCRdb reanalyzed the public sequencing data and kept in-frame beta chains. Records with the same CDR3 protein are collapsed into one entry carrying the most frequent genes and DNA. The V and J calls were determined by TCRdb, not by the authors. Present in this sample are 300,000 to 350,000 distinct CDR3 sequences, 10% to 15% of which were seen just once. About 21% of the sample goes to the ten largest clones.

Spanning cysteine to phenylalanine, the CDR3 consists of 17 amino acids. Here the CDR3 DNA is all that survives: 51 bases in frame from base 1. V is reduced by 4 bases and J by 2 bases, leaving a spacing of 15 bases between them. CDR1 LGHDT and CDR2 YNNKEL were looked up in the germline V gene (reference sequence). The material sequenced was PBMCs or a T cell subset sorted from them (not recorded which). This sequence was found in a man younger than 35 who had mild COVID-19 (a few samples of this study predate the infection). The sample titles of this study are shuffled in the database, so cell type and time point are left out; the donor was told from shared clones. The chain was built from TRBV3-1 and TRBJ2-6, with TRBD1 as a weak D call on 6 bases. The CDR3 protein sequence reads: CASSRWARGAGANVLTF. The nucleotide sequence reads as follows: TGTGCCAGCAGCCGGTGGGCCAGGGGTGCTGGGGCCAACGTCCTGACTTTC.